This passage covers 22 T cell receptor beta chains from one sample sequenced in a study of blood T cells in healthy people across ages. For the second PCR, which ran for 7 to 11 cycles, a sample-barcoded 5' primer and a J-beta primer mix were used. TCRdb re-called the 5' RACE reads through MiXCR, storing one row per CDR3 protein. The data contain 550,000 to 600,000 distinct CDR3 sequences, around 48% of them seen just once; the ten biggest clones take up around 23%. The sequencing sample was made of blood. The receptor source for this set is an older man in good health.

CDR3 nucleotide sequence: TGTGCCAGCACCGCGGGACTAGCGGGAATCCAGTACTTC. This translates into CASTAGLAGIQYF. This chain uses TRBV12-3 or TRBV12-4 with TRBJ2-5; 13 nucleotides agree with TRBD2. V trimming: 7 bases; J trimming: 10 bases; junction bases outside the gene matches: 6. CDR3 size: 13 residues.

This clonotype came up a few times. The chain joins TRBV24-1 to TRBJ2-1, with 8 bases lining up with TRBD2. Trimming took 4 bases from V and 4 from J; bases not matched to a gene: 14. The CDR3 is 18 amino acids. In germline, CDR1 is KGHDR, CDR2 SFDVKD. CDR3 bases: TGTGCCACCAGTGACCCCTCCAGGGAACTAGCGGATTACAATGAGCAGTTCTTC. Its translation: CATSDPSRELADYNEQFF.

This clonotype has just a few counts. J is TRBJ1-1 and V is TRBV9; 8 nucleotides agree with TRBD1. Germline CDR1 is SGDLS and CDR2 is YYNGEE. V lost 4 bases and J lost 5; bases outside the gene matches: 10. This CDR3 is 15 amino acids long. This CDR3 is CASSPGPTGVTEAFF. In DNA, the CDR3 is TGTGCCAGCAGCCCCGGCCCGACAGGGGTGACTGAAGCTTTCTTT.

This clonotype was seen a handful of times. J is TRBJ1-2 and V is TRBV7-9, with 9 bases fitting TRBD1. The V gene end was trimmed by 1 base and the J gene end by 6 bases; junction bases not matched to a gene: 6. This CDR3 spans 15 amino acids. Germline loops: CDR1 SEHNR, CDR2 FQNEAQ (reference sequence). CDR3 loop: CASSLGGTGTDGYTF. Written as DNA, the CDR3 is TGTGCCAGCAGCTTAGGAGGGACAGGGACGGATGGCTACACCTTC.

About this clonotype itself: This may arise from a read error, as a much more abundant clone is one base away. This chain joins TRBV29-1 and TRBJ2-3, with TRBD1 matching 9 bases. V shed 7 bases, J shed 8 bases, and the junction held 10 bases outside the gene matches. The CDR3 runs 13 residues. Germline assignment: CDR1 SQVTM and CDR2 ANQGSEA. The CDR3 region is CSGTGAVGGTQYF. The CDR3 bases are TGCAGCGGGACAGGGGCGGTAGGGGGTACGCAGTATTTT.

The genes are TRBV7-2 and TRBJ2-5, with 7 bases identical to TRBD1. V gave up 4 bases and J gave up 0 bases; unmatched junction bases: 2. The germline V gene has CDR1 SGHTA and CDR2 FQGNSA. This CDR3 is 14 amino acids long. The CDR3 nucleotides read TGTGCCAGCAGCTCGACAGGGAACCAAGAGACCCAGTACTTC. Amino acids: CASSSTGNQETQYF.

The chain recombines TRBV4-2 with TRBJ1-3; D ambiguous. Germline CDR1 and CDR2: LGHNA and YNFKEQ. Trimming removed 5 bases from V and 0 bases from J, with 11 bases in between. The length of the CDR3 is 15 residues. The CDR3 nucleotides are TGTGCCAGCAGCAGATCGACAAGCTCTGGAAACACCATATATTTT. Translated, it gives CASSRSTSSGNTIYF.

The chain has TRBV5-1 and TRBJ2-7, with 14 bases lining up with TRBD2. Germline CDR1 reads SGHRS; CDR2 reads YFSETQ. Unmatched junction bases numbered 3, after V lost 1 base and J lost 3 bases. This CDR3 region has 16 residues. As DNA, the CDR3 is TGCGCCAGCAGCTTGACGGGACTAGCGGGGGACTACGAGCAGTACTTC. Its protein product is CASSLTGLAGDYEQYF. Full variable domain (outside the CDR3, taken from reference TRBV5-1 and TRBJ2-7): KAGVTQTPRYLIKTRGQQVTLSCSPISGHRSVSWYQQTPGQGLQFLFEYFSETQRNKGNFPGRFSGRQFSNSRSEMNVSTLELGDSALYLCASSLTGLAGDYEQYFGPGTRLTVT.

This rearrangement joins TRBV21-1 to TRBJ1-2. TRBV21-1 counts as a pseudogene. The CDR3 spans 15 residues. CDR3 bases: TGTGCCAGCAGCAATAGGAAGAGTCCTAACTATGGCTACACCTTC. Protein sequence: CASSNRKSPNYGYTF.

The J gene is TRBJ2-7, the V gene TRBV2; 9 bases align to TRBD2. From germline, CDR1 is SNHLY and CDR2 FYNNEI. V dropped 5 bases and J dropped 3; count of bases not matched to a gene: 8. This CDR3 is 15 amino acids long. CDR3 in DNA: TGTGCCAGCAGTAACCCGGGACTAGCTCACTACGAGCAGTACTTC. This translates into CASSNPGLAHYEQYF.

This chain joins TRBV5-1 and TRBJ2-3; TRBD2 is a possible D gene (5 bases). Trimming shortened V by 2 bases and J by 6 bases, and 10 bases separated the two germline ends. The CDR3 is made up of 13 amino acids. CDR1 is SGHRS and CDR2 is YFSETQ in the germline V gene. The CDR3 loop is CASSLLVGDTQYF. The CDR3 DNA is TGCGCCAGCAGCTTACTAGTCGGGGATACGCAGTATTTT.

This chain links TRBV7-9 with TRBJ1-4; D gene ambiguous. Germline V gene lookup returns CDR1 SEHNR and CDR2 FQNEAQ (reference sequence). The CDR3 has 14 amino acids. V lost 0 bases to trimming and J lost 8 bases, with 10 bases between them. CDR3 nucleotides: TGTGCCAGCAGCTTAGCTTTAACGGCGGAAAAACTGTTTTTT. This translates into CASSLALTAEKLFF.

The chain couples TRBV12-3 or TRBV12-4 to TRBJ2-7; TRBD1 might be the D (6 bases). Trimming left V 6 bases short and J 6 bases short, with 15 bases between. CDR3 length: 13 amino acids. As DNA, the CDR3 is TGTGCCAGCAGGAACAGGGTTGAGGGCGAGCAGTACTTC. Protein sequence: CASRNRVEGEQYF.

This chain joins TRBV4-3 and TRBJ2-5, with D maybe TRBD1 (5 bases). The CDR3 extends over 13 amino acids. Trimming pared 0 bases from V and 11 bases from J, leaving 13 bases between. CDR1 LGHNA and CDR2 YSLEER come from the germline V gene. The CDR3 loop reads CASSQEGPGPQYF. In DNA form, the CDR3 reads TGCGCCAGCAGCCAAGAGGGCCCAGGGCCTCAGTACTTC.

This chain uses TRBV7-9 with TRBJ1-1; D call uncertain. V lost 4 bases, J lost 7 bases, and 13 bases lay in between. This CDR3 has 13 residues. CDR1 is SEHNR and CDR2 is FQNEAQ in the germline V gene (reference sequence). CDR3 protein: CASSSEAVGEAFF. CDR3 DNA sequence: TGTGCCAGCAGCTCGGAGGCGGTGGGTGAAGCTTTCTTT.

This clonotype was detected only a few times. The chain uses TRBV2 and TRBJ1-4; 8 nucleotides line up with TRBD1. Unmatched junction bases numbered 4, after V lost 8 bases and J lost 2 bases. In germline, CDR1 is SNHLY, CDR2 FYNNEI. There are 14 residues in the CDR3. The CDR3 loop is CASARQGTNEKLFF. CDR3 DNA: TGTGCCAGCGCCAGACAGGGGACTAATGAAAAACTGTTTTTT.

The V gene is TRBV5-1, the J gene TRBJ2-7; D not certain. Near its end, the DNA agrees better with TRBJ2-5, so the J call may be wrong. CDR3 length: 15 amino acids. Germline assignment: CDR1 SGHRS and CDR2 YFSETQ. The CDR3 region has the DNA TGCGCCAGCAGCTTGGATTTCGGGTTCCAAGAGACCCAGTACTTC. Residues: CASSLDFGFQETQYF.

The chain joins TRBV7-3 to TRBJ2-3; no clear D. With 2 bases removed from V and 2 bases from J, the gap between germline ends came to 14 bases. The CDR3 consists of 16 residues. Germline lookup yields CDR1 SGHTA and CDR2 FQGTGA. CDR3: CASSLQPSPYTDTQYF. CDR3 in DNA: TGTGCCAGCAGCTTACAGCCTTCTCCTTACACAGATACGCAGTATTTT.

The CDR3 region is CASTDGTSGYEQYF. CDR3 nucleotide sequence: TGTGCCAGCACGGACGGGACTAGCGGTTACGAGCAGTACTTC. V usage is TRBV27 and J usage is TRBJ2-4; 11 bases agree with TRBD2. The J call is uncertain, as TRBJ2-7 better fits the DNA end. Germline V gene sequence: CDR1 MNHEY, CDR2 SMNVEV (reference sequence). This CDR3 region has 14 residues.

To note about this clonotype: Given a much more abundant clone one base away, this may be a read error. V and J are TRBV6-6 and TRBJ2-4, with 10 bases matching TRBD1. Germline V gene sequence: CDR1 MNHNY, CDR2 SVGAGI (reference sequence). The CDR3 length is 15 residues. DNA for the CDR3: TGTGCCAGCAGGTACTCTAGGGACAGGGGAAACATTCAGTACTTC. Its protein product is CASRYSRDRGNIQYF.

A word on this clonotype: With a much larger clone just one base away, this may be a read error. V and J are TRBV6-5 and TRBJ2-5; TRBD2 aligns across 14 bases. This CDR3 spans 15 amino acids. Germline trimming cut 2 bases from V and 11 bases from J; bases unmatched to any gene: 7. Per germline, CDR1 MNHEY and CDR2 SVGAGI. CDR3 DNA sequence: TGTGCCAGCAGTTACCCGGGACTAGCGGGAGCTGAGCAGTACTTC. Its translation is CASSYPGLAGAEQYF.

Comments on this clonotype: This may stem from a read error, because a much larger clone lies one nucleotide away. V gene TRBV7-2 combines with J gene TRBJ2-1, with D hard to call. The length of the CDR3 is 12 residues. The germline CDR1 and CDR2 sequences are SGHTA and FQGNSA. V lost 0 bases and J 13 bases, leaving 10 bases between the germline ends. This chain's CDR3 is CASSLAFETQFF. The CDR3 nucleotides read TGTGCCAGCAGCTTAGCTTTCGAGACCCAGTTCTTC.